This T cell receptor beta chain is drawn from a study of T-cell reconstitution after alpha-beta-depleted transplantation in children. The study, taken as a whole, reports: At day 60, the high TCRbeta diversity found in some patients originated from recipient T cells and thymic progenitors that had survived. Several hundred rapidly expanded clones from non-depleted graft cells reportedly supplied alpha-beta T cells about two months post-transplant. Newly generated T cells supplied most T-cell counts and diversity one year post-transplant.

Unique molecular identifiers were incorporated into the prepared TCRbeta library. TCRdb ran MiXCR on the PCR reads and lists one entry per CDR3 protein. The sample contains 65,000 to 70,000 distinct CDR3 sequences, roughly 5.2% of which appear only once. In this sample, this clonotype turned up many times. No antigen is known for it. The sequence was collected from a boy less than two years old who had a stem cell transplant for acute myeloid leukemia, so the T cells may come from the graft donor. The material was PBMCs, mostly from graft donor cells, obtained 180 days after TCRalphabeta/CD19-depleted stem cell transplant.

The CDR3 region has the DNA TGCAGTGTGGGGAGACAGGGCGGAAATTCACCCCTCCACTTT. It codes for CSVGRQGGNSPLHF. V gene TRBV20-1 combines with J gene TRBJ1-6, with 7 nucleotides matching TRBD1. CDR1 is DFQATT, CDR2 SNEGSKA, per germline (reference sequence). The junction had 10 bases not matched to a gene; V was cut back by 7 bases and J by 7 bases. This CDR3 is built from 14 residues.